Listed below are T cell receptor beta chains from one sample, sequenced in a study of neurological immune-mediated disorders. TCRdb reprocessed the 5' RACE reads with MiXCR, giving one entry per CDR3 protein. The sample holds around 94,000 distinct CDR3 sequences; roughly 3.5% are singletons and the top ten take roughly 6.4%. Sample: PBMCs. The receptor source for this set is a woman between 18 and 29 years old with multiple sclerosis. The CDR3 runs from the conserved cysteine through the conserved F or W. A D gene is named only where the DNA matches it firmly. Not all rows give a size; the values are once, few, many and, for expanded clones, a class.

abundance: many; j_gene: TRBJ2-1; v_gene: TRBV4-1; d_gene: TRBD1; CDR3nt: TGCGCCAGCAGCCAACTGGACAGGGGCAATGAGCAGTTCTTC; CDR3aa: CASSQLDRGNEQFF
abundance: many; j_gene: TRBJ2-6; v_gene: TRBV20-1; d_gene: TRBD1; CDR3nt: TGCAGTGCTCCCGGGACAGGGGGTTCTGGGGCCAACGTCCTGACTTTC; CDR3aa: CSAPGTGGSGANVLTF
abundance: few; j_gene: TRBJ2-3; v_gene: TRBV27; d_gene: NA; CDR3nt: TGTGCCAGCGGGGACGTCGCTGCTCCCACAGATACGCAGTATTTT; CDR3aa: CASGDVAAPTDTQYF
abundance: many; j_gene: TRBJ2-7; v_gene: TRBV20-1; d_gene: NA; CDR3nt: TGCAGTGCTAAGTTAAGAGCGGGTGTCTCCTACGAGCAGTACTTC; CDR3aa: CSAKLRAGVSYEQYF
abundance: many; j_gene: TRBJ1-2; v_gene: TRBV5-1; d_gene: NA; CDR3nt: TGCGCCAGCAGCGAAAACAGGGATAGCCCCACCTTC; CDR3aa: CASSENRDSPTF
abundance: many; j_gene: TRBJ2-3; v_gene: TRBV20-1; d_gene: NA; CDR3nt: TGCAGTGCTAGAGAATCTTCTCGGGGAGATACGCAGTATTTT; CDR3aa: CSARESSRGDTQYF
abundance: many; j_gene: TRBJ1-3; v_gene: TRBV7-9; d_gene: NA; CDR3nt: TGTGCCAGCAGCCCCCTGGGGGACGTAGGAAACACCATATATTTT; CDR3aa: CASSPLGDVGNTIYF
abundance: many; j_gene: TRBJ2-7; v_gene: TRBV20-1; d_gene: NA; CDR3nt: TGCAGTGCTAGAGGACCCCCATCGCAGGGATACTACGAGCAGTACTTC; CDR3aa: CSARGPPSQGYYEQYF
abundance: many; j_gene: TRBJ2-1; v_gene: TRBV24-1; d_gene: NA; CDR3nt: TGTGCCACCAGTGATTTAGGGACCGAGCAGTTCTTC; CDR3aa: CATSDLGTEQFF
abundance: many; j_gene: TRBJ1-1; v_gene: TRBV3-1; d_gene: NA; CDR3nt: TGTGCCAGCAGCCCCTTCGGGGGAGGCCACACTGAAGCTTTCTTT; CDR3aa: CASSPFGGGHTEAFF
abundance: many; j_gene: TRBJ1-3; v_gene: TRBV5-1; d_gene: NA; CDR3nt: TGCGCCAGCAGCTTGGCCGAACGGGGCTCTGGAAACACCATATATTTT; CDR3aa: CASSLAERGSGNTIYF
abundance: many; j_gene: TRBJ2-3; v_gene: TRBV20-1; d_gene: TRBD2; CDR3nt: TGCAGTGCTTTACTAGCGGGCTACACAGATACGCAGTATTTT; CDR3aa: CSALLAGYTDTQYF
abundance: many; j_gene: TRBJ1-5; v_gene: TRBV5-1; d_gene: NA; CDR3nt: TGCGCCAGCAGCTACGACGGTTATAGCAATCAGCCCCAGCATTTT; CDR3aa: CASSYDGYSNQPQHF
abundance: many; j_gene: TRBJ2-3; v_gene: TRBV12-3/TRBV12-4; d_gene: NA; CDR3nt: TGTGCCAGCAGCTATAGCACAGATACGCAGTATTTT; CDR3aa: CASSYSTDTQYF
abundance: many; j_gene: TRBJ2-2; v_gene: TRBV12-3/TRBV12-4; d_gene: NA; CDR3nt: TGTGCCGTTCGGGTGGCGCCGACCACCGGGGAGCTGTTTTTT; CDR3aa: CAVRVAPTTGELFF
abundance: many; j_gene: TRBJ2-5; v_gene: TRBV20-1; d_gene: NA; CDR3nt: TGCAGTGCTTCTCTAGAGAGGGGGGCCCAAGAGACCCAGTACTTC; CDR3aa: CSASLERGAQETQYF
abundance: few; j_gene: TRBJ2-1; v_gene: TRBV20-1; d_gene: TRBD2; CDR3nt: TGCAGTGCTAGTATTAGCGGGAGGAAGGCTGAGCAGTTCTTC; CDR3aa: CSASISGRKAEQFF
abundance: many; j_gene: TRBJ2-3; v_gene: TRBV7-2; d_gene: NA; CDR3nt: TGTGCCAGCAGGCTACAGGCAGATACGCAGTATTTT; CDR3aa: CASRLQADTQYF
abundance: many; j_gene: TRBJ2-7; v_gene: TRBV9; d_gene: NA; CDR3nt: TGTGCCAGCAGCGTAAACGCTGGGGTTTACGAGCAGTACTTC; CDR3aa: CASSVNAGVYEQYF
abundance: many; j_gene: TRBJ2-3; v_gene: TRBV5-1; d_gene: NA; CDR3nt: TGCGCCAGCAGCTTGGCAGCAAACACAGATACGCAGTATTTT; CDR3aa: CASSLAANTDTQYF
abundance: NA; j_gene: TRBJ2-7; v_gene: TRBV7-7; d_gene: NA; CDR3nt: TGTGCTAGCAGCTTATTTTCCCAGGGGAGGAAAGAGCAGTACTTC; CDR3aa: CASSLFSQGRKEQYF
abundance: many; j_gene: TRBJ2-1; v_gene: TRBV4-1; d_gene: NA; CDR3nt: TGCGCCAGCTCAAGGTCCCAGGGACTTCTCGGGGGATACAATGAGCAGTTCTTC; CDR3aa: CASSRSQGLLGGYNEQFF
abundance: many; j_gene: TRBJ2-2; v_gene: TRBV4-2; d_gene: NA; CDR3nt: TGTGCCAGCAGCCAAGATCAGAACACCGGGGAGCTGTTTTTT; CDR3aa: CASSQDQNTGELFF
abundance: many; j_gene: TRBJ1-3; v_gene: TRBV6-5; d_gene: NA; CDR3nt: TGTGCCAGCAGTTTGTCTACAGGGTTCTCTGGAAACACCATATATTTT; CDR3aa: CASSLSTGFSGNTIYF
abundance: many; j_gene: TRBJ2-7; v_gene: TRBV20-1; d_gene: TRBD2; CDR3nt: TGCAGTGCTAGAAGGGGGTCTAGCGGGAATTACGAGCAGTACTTC; CDR3aa: CSARRGSSGNYEQYF
abundance: many; j_gene: TRBJ1-1; v_gene: TRBV14; d_gene: NA; CDR3nt: TGTGCCAGCAGCAAGGGCCAAAGGAACACTGAAGCTTTCTTT; CDR3aa: CASSKGQRNTEAFF
abundance: many; j_gene: TRBJ1-5; v_gene: TRBV15; d_gene: NA; CDR3nt: TGTGCCACCAGCAGAGTTGGAGGCAGCAATCAGCCCCAGCATTTT; CDR3aa: CATSRVGGSNQPQHF
abundance: many; j_gene: TRBJ1-2; v_gene: TRBV12-3/TRBV12-4; d_gene: NA; CDR3nt: TGTGCCAGCCACAGGGCCCCTCACTATGGCTACACCTTC; CDR3aa: CASHRAPHYGYTF
abundance: many; j_gene: TRBJ1-1; v_gene: TRBV6-6; d_gene: NA; CDR3nt: TGTGCCAGCAGTAAGGACAGAACGAACACTGAAGCTTTCTTT; CDR3aa: CASSKDRTNTEAFF
abundance: NA; j_gene: TRBJ2-7; v_gene: TRBV2; d_gene: TRBD1; CDR3nt: TGTGCCAGCCCCCCCAACCGGGACAGAGTCTACGAGCAGTACTTC; CDR3aa: CASPPNRDRVYEQYF
abundance: few; j_gene: TRBJ2-1; v_gene: TRBV11-2; d_gene: TRBD1; CDR3nt: TGTGCCAGCAGCCCCGGGGGACAGGCTTCATTATTCGGGCAGTTCTTC; CDR3aa: CASSPGGQASLFGQFF
abundance: many; j_gene: TRBJ2-5; v_gene: TRBV11-2; d_gene: NA; CDR3nt: TGTGCCAGCAGCTTCGACAGCGTTGGAGAGACCCAGTACTTC; CDR3aa: CASSFDSVGETQYF
abundance: many; j_gene: TRBJ1-5; v_gene: TRBV20-1; d_gene: TRBD1; CDR3nt: TGCAGTGCTAGAGATGAGACAGGGACGAGCAGCAATCAGCCCCAGCATTTT; CDR3aa: CSARDETGTSSNQPQHF
abundance: many; j_gene: TRBJ2-1; v_gene: TRBV20-1; d_gene: NA; CDR3nt: TGCAGTGCTACTAGCAGGAACTCCTACAATGAGCAGTTCTTC; CDR3aa: CSATSRNSYNEQFF
abundance: many; j_gene: TRBJ2-5; v_gene: TRBV20-1; d_gene: TRBD2; CDR3nt: TGCAGTGCTAGAGATCTCATGAGGACTAGCGGGGGGCCGATAGAGACCCAGTACTTC; CDR3aa: CSARDLMRTSGGPIETQYF
abundance: many; j_gene: TRBJ2-7; v_gene: TRBV4-1; d_gene: NA; CDR3nt: TGCGCCAGCAGCCAAGGCGTGCGGGACATGCCCTACGAGCAGTACTTC; CDR3aa: CASSQGVRDMPYEQYF
abundance: many; j_gene: TRBJ2-1; v_gene: TRBV10-3; d_gene: TRBD2; CDR3nt: TGTGCCATCAGTGAGGGGAAGACTAGCGTGAGGGGTAATGAGCAGTTCTTC; CDR3aa: CAISEGKTSVRGNEQFF
abundance: many; j_gene: TRBJ2-7; v_gene: TRBV29-1; d_gene: NA; CDR3nt: TGCAGCGTAAGGGGTTCCTACGAGCAGTACTTC; CDR3aa: CSVRGSYEQYF
abundance: many; j_gene: TRBJ2-7; v_gene: TRBV5-6; d_gene: NA; CDR3nt: TGTGCCAGCAGCTTGGTGGGGCGGACAGAGTTAACCTACGAGCAGTACTTC; CDR3aa: CASSLVGRTELTYEQYF
abundance: many; j_gene: TRBJ2-2; v_gene: TRBV5-1; d_gene: NA; CDR3nt: TGCGCCAGCCTGAACGGGGGCGTCCCCCCCGGGGAGCTGTTTTTT; CDR3aa: CASLNGGVPPGELFF
abundance: many; j_gene: TRBJ2-2; v_gene: TRBV5-1; d_gene: TRBD2; CDR3nt: TGCGCCAGCAGCTTGGAGATGATGGGCGGGAGGGCCATGGCCGGGGAGCTGTTTTTT; CDR3aa: CASSLEMMGGRAMAGELFF
abundance: many; j_gene: TRBJ2-3; v_gene: TRBV10-3; d_gene: NA; CDR3nt: TGTGCCATCAGTGAGGGGACAATAGATACGCAGTATTTT; CDR3aa: CAISEGTIDTQYF
abundance: many; j_gene: TRBJ2-5; v_gene: TRBV6-6; d_gene: TRBD1; CDR3nt: TGTGCCAGCAAGGGGGCCGGGGAGACCCAGTACTTC; CDR3aa: CASKGAGETQYF
abundance: many; j_gene: TRBJ1-4; v_gene: TRBV6-5; d_gene: NA; CDR3nt: TGTGCCAGCAGTTACCTTAGGGGAGGTGAAAAACTGTTTTTT; CDR3aa: CASSYLRGGEKLFF
abundance: many; j_gene: TRBJ2-2; v_gene: TRBV7-9; d_gene: TRBD2; CDR3nt: TGTGCCAGCAGCCCCTGGACTAGCGGGAACACCGGGGAGCTGTTTTTT; CDR3aa: CASSPWTSGNTGELFF
abundance: many; j_gene: TRBJ2-5; v_gene: TRBV14; d_gene: NA; CDR3nt: TGTGCCAGCAGCCAAGTCTCAGGGAGTCAAGAGACCCAGTACTTC; CDR3aa: CASSQVSGSQETQYF
abundance: few; j_gene: TRBJ2-2; v_gene: TRBV20-1; d_gene: NA; CDR3nt: TGCAGTGCCCCGGGACAGAACACCGGGGAGCTGTTTTTT; CDR3aa: CSAPGQNTGELFF
abundance: many; j_gene: TRBJ2-7; v_gene: TRBV20-1; d_gene: TRBD2; CDR3nt: TGCAGTGCCCAATACGGGACTAGCGGCTCCTACGAGCAGTACTTC; CDR3aa: CSAQYGTSGSYEQYF
abundance: many; j_gene: TRBJ2-7; v_gene: TRBV11-2; d_gene: NA; CDR3nt: TGTGCCAGCAGCTTAGGGACACCGGCCTACGAGCAGTACTTC; CDR3aa: CASSLGTPAYEQYF
abundance: many; j_gene: TRBJ2-3; v_gene: TRBV20-1; d_gene: NA; CDR3nt: TGCAGTGCTAGTGGCGGGGGCCCAGATACGCAGTATTTT; CDR3aa: CSASGGGPDTQYF
abundance: many; j_gene: TRBJ2-2; v_gene: TRBV5-6; d_gene: NA; CDR3nt: TGTGCCAGCAGCCGGGACATCCTCGGGGAGCTGTTTTTT; CDR3aa: CASSRDILGELFF
abundance: many; j_gene: TRBJ2-1; v_gene: TRBV7-8; d_gene: TRBD2; CDR3nt: TGTGCCAGCAGCCCTCGCCGGGAGCGGGGGAATGAGCAGTTCTTC; CDR3aa: CASSPRRERGNEQFF
abundance: many; j_gene: TRBJ2-3; v_gene: TRBV5-1; d_gene: NA; CDR3nt: TGCGCCAGCAGCTTGAGCCGAGAGGATACGCAGTATTTT; CDR3aa: CASSLSREDTQYF
abundance: many; j_gene: TRBJ2-5; v_gene: TRBV20-1; d_gene: TRBD2; CDR3nt: TGCAGTGCTACCTCACCGGGACTAGCGGGAATGGAGACCCAGTACTTC; CDR3aa: CSATSPGLAGMETQYF
abundance: many; j_gene: TRBJ2-1; v_gene: TRBV6-2/TRBV6-3; d_gene: TRBD1; CDR3nt: TGTGCCAGCAGTCAGGGGGACAAATCAAATGAGCAGTTCTTC; CDR3aa: CASSQGDKSNEQFF
abundance: many; j_gene: TRBJ2-3; v_gene: TRBV29-1; d_gene: TRBD2; CDR3nt: TGCAGCGCCGAAACTGGCCTAGCGGATTGGATTTTAGGTCTAGATACGCAGTATTTT; CDR3aa: CSAETGLADWILGLDTQYF
abundance: many; j_gene: TRBJ2-2; v_gene: TRBV12-3/TRBV12-4; d_gene: NA; CDR3nt: TGTGCCAGCAGTCTTCTAAACACCGGGGAGCTGTTTTTT; CDR3aa: CASSLLNTGELFF